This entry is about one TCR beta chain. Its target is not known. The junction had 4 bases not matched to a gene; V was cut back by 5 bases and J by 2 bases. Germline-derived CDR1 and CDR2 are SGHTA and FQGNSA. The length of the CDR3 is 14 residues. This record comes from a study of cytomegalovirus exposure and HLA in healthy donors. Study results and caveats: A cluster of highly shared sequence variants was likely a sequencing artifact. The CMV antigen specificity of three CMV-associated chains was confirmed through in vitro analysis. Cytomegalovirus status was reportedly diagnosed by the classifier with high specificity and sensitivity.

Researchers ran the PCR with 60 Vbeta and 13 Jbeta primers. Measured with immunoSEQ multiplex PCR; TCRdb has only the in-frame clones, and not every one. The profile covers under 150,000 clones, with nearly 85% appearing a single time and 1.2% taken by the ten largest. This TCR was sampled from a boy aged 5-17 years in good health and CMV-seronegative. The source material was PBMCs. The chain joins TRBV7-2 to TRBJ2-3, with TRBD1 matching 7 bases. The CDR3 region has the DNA TGTGCCAGCAGCCAGACAGGGTTCACAGATACGCAGTATTTT. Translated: CASSQTGFTDTQYF. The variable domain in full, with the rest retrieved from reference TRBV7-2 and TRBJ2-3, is GAGVSQSPSNKVTEKGKDVELRCDPISGHTALYWYRQSLGQGLEFLIYFQGNSAPDKSGLPSDRFSAERTGGSVSTLTIQRTQQEDSAVYLCASSQTGFTDTQYFGPGTRLTVL.